The TCR beta chain described here comes from a study of response to subunit inactivated influenza vaccine. This clonotype was detected many times. TCRdb itself ran the RT-PCR reads through MiXCR, one entry per CDR3 protein. The data contain 500,000 to 550,000 distinct CDR3 sequences, under 30% of them singletons. The length of the CDR3 is 16 residues. Trimming pared 0 bases from V and 2 bases from J, leaving 13 bases between. Germline values: CDR1 DFQATT, CDR2 SNEGSKA (reference sequence). These records were also assigned to another study, of T cells expressing NK-cell markers. This second study says: It was by 5'RACE template switching with UMIs that TCR beta cDNA was made. The use of an anti-gamma-delta TCR antibody, which was added in several experiments, restricted sorting to T cells expressing alpha-beta TCR. As a fraction of CD8+ T cells, dominant NKG2C+ clonotypes reached about 1.0-8% in 5 to 7 donors. The leading position in the CD3+CD56-NKG2C+ fraction of several donors also went to these clonotypes. HCMV specificity was not established for the expanded NKG2C+ T cell clones.

The source material was CD4+ T cells sorted from PBMCs, sampled about 12 days after vaccination. The chain combines TRBV20-1 with TRBJ2-2; D may be TRBD1 or TRBD2 (5 bases each). This TCR derives from a man aged 45 to 65 who received an inactivated influenza vaccine. The CDR3 bases are TGCAGTGCTAGAGATGTACGGGGCCGAAACACCGGGGAGCTGTTTTTT. Its protein is CSARDVRGRNTGELFF.